This T cell receptor beta chain was recovered during a study of blood T cell repertoires in COVID-19. Study as a whole: Sites across the United States, Italy and Spain contributed samples from acute and convalescent COVID-19. The analysed material was cDNA or gDNA that came from T cells, B-cell-depleted T cells, or PBMCs.

With 7 bases removed from V and 14 bases from J, the gap between germline ends came to 13 bases. The length of the CDR3 is 10 residues. Germline CDR1 reads SGHRS; CDR2 reads YFSETQ. Original analysis: For nucleated cells, counts were estimated from reference gene primer amplification. Sequencing used immunoSEQ multiplex PCR; TCRdb keeps in-frame clones, though not all of them. V, J and clone size are taken as reported in that table, and D and trimming were inferred from the DNA itself. The sample yields fewer than 65,000 clones, 75% to 90% seen once. The TCR comes from a man aged 60 to 69 with acute or convalescent COVID-19. The sample was peripheral blood. The V gene is TRBV5-1, the J gene TRBJ1-5, with D unclear. CDR3 residues: CASRFPLEHF. In DNA form, the CDR3 reads TGCGCCAGCCGGTTCCCCTTAGAGCATTTT.